A selection of T cell receptor beta chains follows, all from one sample in a study of T-cell reconstitution after alpha-beta-depleted transplantation in children. Each CDR3 protein is one row after TCRdb ran MiXCR on the PCR reads. Counted here are hundreds of thousands of distinct CDR3 sequences, 7.5% to 9.5% occurring once; the ten biggest clones make up approximately 34%. The sample in question was PBMCs, mostly from graft donor cells, obtained 360 days after TCRalphabeta/CD19-depleted stem cell transplant. Receptor source: a male patient between 2 and 10 years old who had a stem cell transplant for acute myeloid leukemia, so the T cells may come from the graft donor. The conserved cysteine and the conserved F or W are not part of the CDR3 here.

TRBV20-1 SASSYPGQGGYGYT
TRBV28 ASSSAYNEQF
TRBV12-3/TRBV12-4 ASSSTTGAGDPGGETQY
TRBV20-1 SASPSGKLYEQY
TRBV12-3/TRBV12-4 ASTNEIGGPSRGTQY
TRBV10-3 AISPGLALTDTQY
TRBV18 ASSPPGASTDTQY
TRBV6-5 ASSYGGGRDQPQH
TRBV20-1 SARAQQETQY
TRBV20-1 SARLDRGTGELF
TRBV12-3/TRBV12-4 ASSPDGSHPNEQF